Detailed here is one T cell receptor (beta chain). What this receptor recognizes is not known. No qualities accompany the bases; no much larger clone lies one base away. This sample was included in a study of beta chain features in type 1 diabetes (dated by TCRdb to 2016 to 2019). Notes on the research overall: Patients and healthy donors did not differ in mean age, gender distribution, total cell number or subset yield. A total of 90 million to 130 million sorted cells were examined across all samples, and a strong correlation was observed between cell number per subset and RNA yield. In the study, recently diagnosed type 1 diabetes patients and matched healthy donors were compared on the TCRB repertoires of their sorted circulating CD4+ T cell subsets. Naive and central memory subsets were obtained from all 30 or so donors, but regulatory and stem cell-like memory subsets were isolated from only 8 patients and roughly eight healthy donors.

From each donor, a single peripheral blood sample of around 120 mL on average was drawn into heparinised tubes. Using a panel that included CD45RO, CCR7, CD25, CD127, CD95 and CD27, naive, central memory, regulatory and stem cell-like memory CD4+ T cells were sorted on a BD FACSAria II. All sorted populations exceeded 95% purity. PBMCs were isolated right away by Lymphoprep density gradient centrifugation and were stained directly, without culture. So that batch effects would be minimized, each experiment stained and sorted samples in pairs, pairing one healthy donor with one patient. The investigation overall reported the following: Type 1 diabetes patients showed a moderate but significant shortening of TCRB CDR3 length in all four CD4+ subsets. PCR might favor shorter templates, but patient and control samples were amplified and corrected together, so any skew would affect both groups equally. Because cDNA rather than genomic DNA was sequenced, highly expressing activated cells could have been over-represented, although no difference in activation and CD3 levels was found between groups. Fewer insertions and more nucleotide deletions at VDJ recombination sites were observed in patients with type 1 diabetes, implying thymic rearrangement abnormalities. The naive, central memory and regulatory TCRB repertoires appeared to resemble one another more closely among patients than among healthy donors. Because small numbers of individuals were included in the HLA sub-analyses, any influence of HLA type on TCRB rearrangement was left unresolved.

Germline trimming: 4 bases from V, 2 bases from J; junction bases outside gene matches: 7. The CDR3 covers 16 residues, taking in both the cysteine and the phenylalanine. Only the CDR3 DNA stays, 48 bases, in frame from base 1. CDR1 and CDR2, per the germline V gene (reference sequence), are SGHAT and FQDESV. The entire isolated RNA was reverse transcribed using the High Capacity cDNA Reverse Transcription Kit, and thus expressed TCRB transcripts were sequenced. Naive, central memory and regulatory T cell samples underwent deep immunoSEQ sequencing, averaging about 3.3 million total reads per sample. Sorted cells were lysed in RLT buffer and RNA was extracted with DNase-treated RNeasy Micro or Mini kits, depending on cell number. Each cell subset was processed on its own to prevent cross-contamination, while patient and healthy donor samples were processed together. The immunoSEQ multiplex PCR was used to amplify TCRB sequences from cDNA, yielding 87-bp fragments that span the CDR3 region. Sequencing of the amplicons was performed on the Illumina HiSeq platform. In the original analysis: Synthetic template baselines were used to correct PCR bias computationally, reads within Hamming distance 2 were collapsed together, and singletons that could not be merged were discarded. Reads were aligned against IMGT to assign V, D and J genes, CDR3 length and insertions or deletions at six rearrangement sites. Clonotype counts were normalized to sorted cell number within each subset before computing true diversity and Gini coefficients with the tcR R package. The overlap coefficient, calculated on TCRB nucleotide sequences, was used to quantify repertoire sharing. As a proxy for the pre-selection repertoire, out-of-frame TCRB sequences from naive cells were analyzed. The table was pulled from immuneACCESS by TCRdb, which kept in-frame rearrangements only. Such tables lose some clones; where checked, under half of the loss comes from unresolved V genes, and the rest has no known cause. That table gives V, J and clone size, and the DNA gave D and trimming. Recorded for this sample are 350,000 to 450,000 clones; 14% of them occurred a single time. The biggest ten clones account for roughly 0.04% of the sample.

The receptor was derived from a man aged 25 to 40 in good health. The chain is encoded by TRBV11-1 joined to TRBJ2-5, with 10 middle bases fitting TRBD2. The sequenced sample was naive CD4+ T cells from blood. Per the publication, the cell subset or site label means: true naive CD4+ T cells. For the CDR3, the sequence is CASSSRVAGGQETQYF. The DNA reads TGTGCCAGCAGCTCCCGGGTAGCGGGAGGACAAGAGACCCAGTACTTC.